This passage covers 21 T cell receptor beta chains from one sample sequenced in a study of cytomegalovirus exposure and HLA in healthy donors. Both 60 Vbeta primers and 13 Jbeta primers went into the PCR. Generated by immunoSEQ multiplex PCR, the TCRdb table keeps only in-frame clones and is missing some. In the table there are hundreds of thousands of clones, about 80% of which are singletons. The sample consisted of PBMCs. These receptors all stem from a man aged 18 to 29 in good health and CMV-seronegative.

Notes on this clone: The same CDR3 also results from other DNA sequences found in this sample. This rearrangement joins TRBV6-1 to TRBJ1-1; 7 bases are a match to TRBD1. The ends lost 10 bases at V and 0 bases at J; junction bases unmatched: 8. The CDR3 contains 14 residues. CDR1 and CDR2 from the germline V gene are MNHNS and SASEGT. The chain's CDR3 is CATSEGTVNTEAFF. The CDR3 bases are TGTGCCACCTCCGAGGGGACAGTGAACACTGAAGCTTTCTTT.

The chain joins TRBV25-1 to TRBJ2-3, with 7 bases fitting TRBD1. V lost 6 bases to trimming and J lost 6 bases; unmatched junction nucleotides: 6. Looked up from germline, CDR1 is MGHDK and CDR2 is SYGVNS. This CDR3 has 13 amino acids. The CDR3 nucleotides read TGTGCCAGCAGGGGGACAGCGGCGGATACGCAGTATTTT. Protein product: CASRGTAADTQYF.

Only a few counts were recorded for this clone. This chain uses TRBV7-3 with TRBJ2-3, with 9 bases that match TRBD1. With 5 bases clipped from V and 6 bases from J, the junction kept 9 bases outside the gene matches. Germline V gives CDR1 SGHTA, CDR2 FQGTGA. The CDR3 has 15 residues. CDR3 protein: CASSPPGQGTDTQYF. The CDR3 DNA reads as TGTGCCAGCAGCCCCCCCGGACAGGGGACCGATACGCAGTATTTT.

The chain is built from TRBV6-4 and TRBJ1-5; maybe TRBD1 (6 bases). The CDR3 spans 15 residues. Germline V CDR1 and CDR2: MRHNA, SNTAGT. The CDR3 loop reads CAFHTGRVSNQPQHF. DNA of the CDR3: TGTGCTTTCCACACAGGGAGGGTCAGCAATCAGCCCCAGCATTTT.

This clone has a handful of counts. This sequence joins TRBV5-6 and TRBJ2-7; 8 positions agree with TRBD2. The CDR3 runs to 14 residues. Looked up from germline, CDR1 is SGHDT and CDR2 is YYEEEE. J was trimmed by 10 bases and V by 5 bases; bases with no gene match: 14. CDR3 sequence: CASRAASGWEEQYF. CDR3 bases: TGTGCCAGCAGGGCAGCTAGCGGGTGGGAGGAACAGTACTTC. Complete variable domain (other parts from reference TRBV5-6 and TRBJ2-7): DAGVTQSPTHLIKTRGQQVTLRCSPKSGHDTVSWYQQALGQGPQFIFQYYEEEERQRGNFPDRFSGHQFPNYSSELNVNALLLGDSALYLCASRAASGWEEQYFGPGTRLTVT.

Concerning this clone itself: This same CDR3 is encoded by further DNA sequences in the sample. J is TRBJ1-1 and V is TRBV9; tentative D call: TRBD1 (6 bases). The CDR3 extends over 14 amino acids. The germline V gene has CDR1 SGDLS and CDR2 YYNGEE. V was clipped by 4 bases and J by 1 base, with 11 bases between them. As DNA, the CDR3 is TGTGCCAGCAGCTACAGGGTAGCGAACACTGAAGCTTTCTTT. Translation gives CASSYRVANTEAFF. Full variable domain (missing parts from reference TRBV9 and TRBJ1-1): DSGVTQTPKHLITATGQRVTLRCSPRSGDLSVYWYQQSLDQGLQFLIQYYNGEERAKGNILERFSAQQFPDLHSELNLSSLELGDSALYFCASSYRVANTEAFFGQGTRLTVV.

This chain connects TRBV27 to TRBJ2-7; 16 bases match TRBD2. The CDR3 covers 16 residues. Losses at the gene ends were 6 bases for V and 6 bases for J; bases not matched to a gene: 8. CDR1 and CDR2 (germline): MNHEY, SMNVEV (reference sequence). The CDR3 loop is CASRLEGLAGGAEQYF. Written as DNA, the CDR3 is TGTGCCAGCAGACTGGAGGGACTAGCGGGAGGGGCCGAGCAGTACTTC.

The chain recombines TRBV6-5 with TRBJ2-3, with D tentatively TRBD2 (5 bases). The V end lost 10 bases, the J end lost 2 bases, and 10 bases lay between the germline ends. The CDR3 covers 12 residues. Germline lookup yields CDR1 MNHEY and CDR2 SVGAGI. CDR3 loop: CATADYTDTQYF. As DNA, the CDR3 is TGTGCCACAGCAGACTACACAGATACGCAGTATTTT.

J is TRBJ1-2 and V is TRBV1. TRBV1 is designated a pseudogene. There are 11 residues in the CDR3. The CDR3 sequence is CTASESYGYTF. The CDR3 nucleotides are TGCACCGCCTCGGAGTCCTATGGCTACACCTTC.

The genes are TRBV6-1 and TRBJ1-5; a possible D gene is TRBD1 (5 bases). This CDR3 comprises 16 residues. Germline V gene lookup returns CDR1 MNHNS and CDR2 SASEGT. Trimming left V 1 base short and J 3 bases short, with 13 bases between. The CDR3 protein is CASSEVGQGNNQPQHF. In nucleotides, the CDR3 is TGTGCCAGCAGTGAAGTAGGCCAGGGTAACAATCAGCCCCAGCATTTT.

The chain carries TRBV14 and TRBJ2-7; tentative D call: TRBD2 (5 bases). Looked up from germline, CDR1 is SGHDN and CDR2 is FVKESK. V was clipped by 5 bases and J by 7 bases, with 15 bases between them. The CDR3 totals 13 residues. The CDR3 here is CASSATGPGEQYF. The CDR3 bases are TGTGCCAGCAGCGCGACCGGACCGGGGGAGCAGTACTTC.

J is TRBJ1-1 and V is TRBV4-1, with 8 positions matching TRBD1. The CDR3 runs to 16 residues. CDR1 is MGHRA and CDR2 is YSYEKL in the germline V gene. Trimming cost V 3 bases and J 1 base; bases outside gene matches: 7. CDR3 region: CASSHTRGRENTEAFF. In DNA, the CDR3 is TGCGCCAGCAGCCATACCAGGGGGCGAGAGAACACTGAAGCTTTCTTT.

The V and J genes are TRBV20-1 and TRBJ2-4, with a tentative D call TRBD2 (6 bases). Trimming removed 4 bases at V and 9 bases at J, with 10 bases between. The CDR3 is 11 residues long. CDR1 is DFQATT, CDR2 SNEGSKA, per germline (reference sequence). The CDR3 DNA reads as TGCAGTGCTACGACTAGAGGCATTCAGTACTTC. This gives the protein CSATTRGIQYF.

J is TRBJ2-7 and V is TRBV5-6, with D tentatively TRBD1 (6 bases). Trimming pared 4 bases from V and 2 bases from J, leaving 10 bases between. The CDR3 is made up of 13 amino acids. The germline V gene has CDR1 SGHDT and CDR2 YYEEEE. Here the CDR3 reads CASSGDTTYEQYF. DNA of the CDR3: TGTGCCAGCAGCGGGGACACCACCTACGAGCAGTACTTC.

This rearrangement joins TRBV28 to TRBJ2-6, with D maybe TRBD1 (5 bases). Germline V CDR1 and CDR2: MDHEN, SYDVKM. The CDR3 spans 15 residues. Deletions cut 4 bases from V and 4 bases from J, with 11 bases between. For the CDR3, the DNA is TGTGCCAGCAGTTCTCAGGGTACCGGGGCCAACGTCCTGACTTTC. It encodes CASSSQGTGANVLTF.

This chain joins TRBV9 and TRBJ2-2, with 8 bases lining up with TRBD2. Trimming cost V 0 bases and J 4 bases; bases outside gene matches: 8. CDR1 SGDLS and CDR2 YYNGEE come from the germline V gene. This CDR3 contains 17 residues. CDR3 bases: TGTGCCAGCAGCGTAGTTGACGGGAGGGCCGGCACCGGGGAGCTGTTTTTT. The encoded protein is CASSVVDGRAGTGELFF.

Here the CDR3 DNA reads TGTGCCAGCAGCAAACAGGGGAACTATGGCTACACCTTC. It is translated as CASSKQGNYGYTF. The rearrangement uses TRBV6-5 and TRBJ1-2; 7 nucleotides line up with TRBD1. The V gene's germline CDR1 is MNHEY and CDR2 SVGAGI. CDR3 length: 13 residues. V lost 6 bases, J lost 2 bases, and 3 bases stayed unmatched.

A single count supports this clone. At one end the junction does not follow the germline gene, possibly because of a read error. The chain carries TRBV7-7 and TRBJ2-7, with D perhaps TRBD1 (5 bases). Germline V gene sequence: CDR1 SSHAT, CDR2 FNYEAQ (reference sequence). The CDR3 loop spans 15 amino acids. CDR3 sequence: CASSLGVTGPHEQYF. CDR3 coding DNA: TGTGCTAGCAGCTTAGGGGTCACAGGCCCCCACGAGCAGTACTTC. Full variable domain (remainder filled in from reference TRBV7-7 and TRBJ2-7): GAGVSQSPRYKVTKRGQDVTLRCDPISSHATLYWYQQALGQGPEFLTYFNYEAQPDKSGLPSDRFSAERPEGSISTLTIQRTEQRDSAMYRCASSLGVTGPHEQYFGPGTRLTVT.

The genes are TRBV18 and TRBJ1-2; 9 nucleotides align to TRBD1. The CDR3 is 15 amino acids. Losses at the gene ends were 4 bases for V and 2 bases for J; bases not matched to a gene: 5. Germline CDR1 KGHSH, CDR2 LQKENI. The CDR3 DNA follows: TGTGCCAGCTCACGAGGACAGGGGCCGAACTATGGCTACACCTTC. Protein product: CASSRGQGPNYGYTF.

Here the CDR3 reads CASSPGTSKRYTQYF. DNA of the CDR3: TGTGCCAGCAGCCCAGGGACTAGCAAACGTTATACGCAGTATTTT. J is TRBJ2-3 and V is TRBV14; 9 nucleotides line up with TRBD2. V was clipped by 4 bases and J by 7 bases; unmatched bases: 9. This CDR3 is 15 amino acids long. Germline V gene sequence: CDR1 SGHDN, CDR2 FVKESK.

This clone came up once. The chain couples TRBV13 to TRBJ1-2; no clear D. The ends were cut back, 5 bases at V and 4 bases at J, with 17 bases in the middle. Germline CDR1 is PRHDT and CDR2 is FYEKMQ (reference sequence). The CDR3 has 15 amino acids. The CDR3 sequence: CASSQNPPQFYGYTF. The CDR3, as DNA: TGTGCCAGCAGCCAGAACCCCCCCCAGTTCTATGGCTACACCTTC.